The rows below give T cell receptor beta chains drawn from one sample of a study of blood T cell repertoires in COVID-19. Sequenced by immunoSEQ multiplex PCR; TCRdb stores in-frame clones only, minus some. Among approximately 290,000 clones, more than 85% were seen once, and the ten largest hold 0.75% to 0.9%. The sequencing input was peripheral blood. The receptors here all came from a man aged 25-45 years with acute or convalescent COVID-19. The CDR3 runs from the conserved cysteine through the conserved F or W. The D gene is left open where the match is weak.

TRBD1	TRBV6-5	TRBJ1-5	CASRQGVNQPQHF	TGTGCCAGCCGCCAGGGGGTCAATCAGCCCCAGCATTTT
-	TRBV3-1/TRBV3-2	TRBJ2-5	CASSQRGEETQYF	TGTGCCAGCAGCCAACGGGGAGAGGAGACCCAGTACTTC
TRBD2	TRBV19	TRBJ2-4	CASSPSGRDSKNIQYF	TGTGCCAGTAGCCCCTCCGGGAGGGATTCCAAAAACATTCAGTACTTC
-	TRBV21-1	TRBJ2-1	CASSKIKLGTEVNEQFF	TGTGCCAGCAGCAAAATCAAGTTAGGGACAGAGGTAAATGAGCAGTTCTTC
-	TRBV28	TRBJ1-5	CASGYRETQPQHF	TGTGCCAGCGGATACAGGGAAACTCAGCCCCAGCATTTT
TRBD1	TRBV2	TRBJ2-7	CASSGDRGAYEQYF	TGTGCCAGCAGTGGGGACAGGGGGGCATACGAGCAGTACTTC
TRBD2	TRBV7-3	TRBJ2-1	CASSQTSGSVNEQFF	TGTGCCAGCAGCCAGACTAGCGGGAGTGTAAATGAGCAGTTCTTC
TRBD1	TRBV30	TRBJ1-2	CAWSGTGGGYTF	TGTGCCTGGTCCGGGACAGGGGGAGGCTACACCTTC
TRBD1	TRBV4-1	TRBJ1-2	CASSQVWGQNYGYTF	TGCGCCAGCAGCCAAGTTTGGGGACAGAACTATGGCTACACCTTC
TRBD1	TRBV6-5	TRBJ1-1	CASSRTGLNTEAFF	TGTGCCAGCAGCCGGACAGGGCTAAACACTGAAGCTTTCTTT
TRBD2	TRBV18	TRBJ2-5	CASSPRGLQETQYF	TGTGCCAGCTCACCCCGGGGACTACAAGAGACCCAGTACTTC
-	TRBV5-1	TRBJ2-5	CASSLPGLSETQYF	TGCGCCAGCAGTCTCCCGGGGTTGTCGGAGACCCAGTACTTC
TRBD2	TRBV7-8	TRBJ2-2	CASSSQTSGVTGELFF	TGTGCCAGCAGCTCACAGACTAGCGGGGTCACCGGGGAGCTGTTTTTT
-	TRBV4-2	TRBJ2-1	CASSQPQNRPGEQFF	TGTGCCAGCAGCCAACCCCAAAACCGGCCGGGTGAGCAGTTCTTC
-	TRBV19	TRBJ1-3	CASSARREVGNTIYF	TGTGCCAGTAGTGCCCGAAGGGAGGTGGGAAACACCATATATTTT
TRBD1	TRBV2	TRBJ1-5	CASELTGGYQPQHF	TGTGCCAGCGAATTGACAGGGGGCTATCAGCCCCAGCATTTT
-	TRBV7-9	TRBJ1-5	CASSFWAENQPQHF	TGTGCCAGCAGCTTTTGGGCAGAGAATCAGCCCCAGCATTTT
-	TRBV14	TRBJ2-1	CASSQAGGPYNEQFF	TGTGCCAGCAGCCAGGCAGGAGGGCCCTACAATGAGCAGTTCTTC